This TCR beta chain was identified in a study of blood T cell repertoires in COVID-19. Study background: Sites across the United States, Italy and Spain contributed samples from acute and convalescent COVID-19. T cells, B-cell-depleted T cells, or PBMCs supplied cDNA or gDNA.

Here immunoSEQ multiplex PCR was the method, and the copy in TCRdb shows in-frame clones only, minus some. The sample contains fewer than 200,000 clones, approximately 86% of which appear only once. This clone appeared once. V lost 4 bases, J lost 6 bases, and 16 bases lay in between. The CDR3 has 14 amino acids. CDR1 SGHDN and CDR2 FVKESK come from the germline V gene. The receptor comes from a man aged 40-50 years with active or convalescent COVID-19. The material sequenced was peripheral blood. V gene TRBV14 combines with J gene TRBJ2-7; tentatively, D is TRBD2 (5 bases). The CDR3, as DNA: TGTGCCAGCAGCCCACCCGGGATGAACAGCGAGCAGTACTTC. The encoded protein is CASSPPGMNSEQYF.